These 8 T cell receptor beta chains originate from one sample sequenced in a study of CD4 T cells in relation to SARS-CoV-2 and coronaviruses. These receptors have no known antigen. Produced via immunoSEQ multiplex PCR; TCRdb's table is partial and in-frame only. The sample shows about 41,000 clones, about four fifths of them seen only once. The sample was naive CD4+ T cells from PBMCs, cultured in vitro. Subset indicated: naive CD4+ T cells isolated by negative enrichment. The receptors come from an adult with COVID-19.

The CDR3 region is CASSQTGTGELFF. The CDR3 DNA reads TGTGCCAGCAGCCAGACGGGGACCGGGGAGCTGTTTTTT. The J gene is TRBJ2-2, the V gene TRBV3-1 (or the pseudogene TRBV3-2); D perhaps matches TRBD2 (5 bases). The ends were cut back, 3 bases at V and 5 bases at J, with 7 bases in the middle. The germline V gene has CDR1 LGHDT and CDR2 YNNKEL (reference sequence). This CDR3 is built from 13 residues.

The CDR3, as DNA: TGTGCCATCAAGGGACAGTCGATCTACGAGCAGTACTTC. Its translation: CAIKGQSIYEQYF. The chain recombines TRBV28 with TRBJ2-7, with 7 bases aligning to TRBD1. Germline CDR1 and CDR2: MDHEN and SYDVKM. Unmatched junction bases numbered 9, after V lost 10 bases and J lost 3 bases. The CDR3 has 13 amino acids.

This chain uses TRBV7-2 with TRBJ1-6; 9 bases match TRBD1. CDR1 and CDR2 (germline): SGHTA, FQGNSA. The J segment lost 8 bases and the V segment lost 5 bases, leaving 10 bases of the junction unmatched. This CDR3 comprises 16 residues. The CDR3 here is CASSATGTGRHSPLHF. CDR3 bases: TGTGCCAGCAGCGCCACCGGGACAGGGAGACATTCACCCCTCCACTTT.

This clone was seen a few times. The chain has TRBV30 and TRBJ2-1; D gene uncertain. V lost 3 bases to trimming and J lost 0 bases, with 6 bases between them. The CDR3 loop spans 13 amino acids. Looked up from germline, CDR1 is GTSNPN and CDR2 is SVGIG (reference sequence). This CDR3 is CAWSGSSYNEQFF. The CDR3 bases are TGTGCCTGGAGCGGTAGCTCCTACAATGAGCAGTTCTTC.

The chain couples TRBV3-1 (or the pseudogene TRBV3-2) to TRBJ2-7, with 14 bases aligning to TRBD2. The germline gives CDR1 LGHDT, CDR2 YNNKEL (reference sequence). Trimming removed 1 base from V and 5 bases from J; junction bases left unmatched: 10. CDR3 length: 18 residues. CDR3 coding DNA: TGTGCCAGCAGCCAAGCTGGGACTAGCGGGGGCACTCGACACGAGCAGTACTTC. Amino acid sequence: CASSQAGTSGGTRHEQYF.

This chain links TRBV18 with TRBJ2-7; the D is unclear. Trimming removed 1 base from V and 1 base from J, with 8 bases in between. The CDR3 is 14 residues long. Germline V lookup: CDR1 KGHSH, CDR2 LQKENI. In DNA, the CDR3 is TGTGCCAGCTCACCACGGAAACAATCCTACGAGCAGTACTTC. It translates to CASSPRKQSYEQYF.

The chain recombines TRBV5-4 with TRBJ2-2; D perhaps matches TRBD2 (6 bases). The CDR3 is 15 amino acids. Trimming removed 3 bases at V and 2 bases at J, with 11 bases between. The germline CDR1 and CDR2 sequences are SGHNT and YYREEE (reference sequence). In DNA form, the CDR3 reads TGTGCCAGCAGCTGGAGGGGTTTCAACACCGGGGAGCTGTTTTTT. As protein: CASSWRGFNTGELFF.

The rearrangement joins TRBV15 to TRBJ2-7; no reliable D call. The germline CDR1 and CDR2 sequences are LNHNV and YYDKDF (reference sequence). The CDR3 contains 14 residues. With 3 bases removed from V and 3 bases from J, the gap between germline ends came to 12 bases. The CDR3 sequence is CATSSVTLGYEQYF. Written as DNA, the CDR3 is TGTGCCACCAGCAGTGTGACCCTAGGCTACGAGCAGTACTTC. Filled out from reference TRBV15 and TRBJ2-7, the complete variable domain reads DAMVIQNPRYQVTQFGKPVTLSCSQTLNHNVMYWYQQKSSQAPKLLFHYYDKDFNNEADTPDNFQSRRPNTSFCFLDIRSPGLGDTAMYLCATSSVTLGYEQYFGPGTRLTVT.